This TCR beta chain was sequenced for a study of beta chain features in type 1 diabetes. Study-wide results and caveats: Naive, central memory and Treg TCRB repertoires seemed to resemble each other more closely in patients than they did in healthy donors. Here, the possible influence of HLA type (on TCRB rearrangement) remained unresolved. All four CD4+ subsets of Type 1 diabetes patients contained TCRB CDR3s that were moderately but significantly shorter.

On this clone: Its antigen is as yet unknown.

Expressed TCRB transcripts were sequenced because the isolated RNA had all been reverse transcribed beforehand. TCRdb's table, derived via immunoSEQ multiplex PCR, lists solely in-frame clones and lacks some. The sample has around 430,000 clones, 25% to 35% seen once. This sequence originates from a man aged 18 to 29 in good health. The sample was naive CD4+ T cells from blood.

In DNA, the CDR3 is TGCACCCATAGCGGGAACTACAATGAGCAGTTCTTC. Protein sequence: CTHSGNYNEQFF. The chain couples TRBV29-1 to TRBJ2-1; 8 nucleotides agree with TRBD2. Germline-derived CDR1 and CDR2 are SQVTM and ANQGSEA. This CDR3 has 12 residues.